This T cell receptor (beta chain) was identified during a study of T cell clonality in common variable immunodeficiency. Using immunoSEQ multiplex PCR, the repertoire was profiled, and TCRdb retains in-frame clones only, with some absent. The sample includes 40,000 to 50,000 clones, none of them occurring once. The length of the CDR3 is 16 residues. The V end was cut by 2 bases, the J end by 4 bases, with 17 bases between. Germline V CDR1 and CDR2: MRHNA, SNTAGT. Study results and caveats: Fewer deletions and N-nucleotide insertions were reportedly seen in common variable immunodeficiency TCR beta sequences. The cause of increased CVID clonality remains unclear without subpopulation sequencing. Patient heterogeneity in the CVID cohort limited correlations between repertoire features and clinical complications.

Donors gave roughly 4.5 to 9 ml heparinized peripheral whole blood. This clone was picked up many times. The antigen is not known. From the germline J gene comes the end of the CDR3, since the read stops 3 residues before it. This TCR was sampled from a person between 18 and 75 years old in good health. The chain uses TRBV6-4 and TRBJ1-2; no reliable D call. The sequencing sample was made of peripheral blood mononuclear cells. The CDR3 protein is CASSDHYSLQVYGYTF. CDR3 DNA (partial): TGTGCCAGCAGTGACCATTACTCACTTCAAGTCTATGGC.